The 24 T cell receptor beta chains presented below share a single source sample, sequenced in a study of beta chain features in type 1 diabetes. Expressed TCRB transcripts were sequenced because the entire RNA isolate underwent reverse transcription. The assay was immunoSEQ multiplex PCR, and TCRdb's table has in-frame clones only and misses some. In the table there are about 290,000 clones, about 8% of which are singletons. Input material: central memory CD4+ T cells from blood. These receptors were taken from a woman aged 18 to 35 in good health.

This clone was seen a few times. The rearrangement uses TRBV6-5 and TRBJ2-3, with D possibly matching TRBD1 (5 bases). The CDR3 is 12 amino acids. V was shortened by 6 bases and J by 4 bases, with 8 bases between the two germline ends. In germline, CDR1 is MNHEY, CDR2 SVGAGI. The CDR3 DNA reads TGTGCCAGCAGCCAGGGCCCAGATACGCAGTATTTT. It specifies CASSQGPDTQYF.

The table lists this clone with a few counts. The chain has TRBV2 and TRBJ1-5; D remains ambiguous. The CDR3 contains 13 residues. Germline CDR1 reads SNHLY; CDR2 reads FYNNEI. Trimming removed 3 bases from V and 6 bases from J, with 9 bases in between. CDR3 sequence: CASSEGISQPQHF. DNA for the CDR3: TGTGCCAGCAGTGAGGGGATCTCTCAGCCCCAGCATTTT.

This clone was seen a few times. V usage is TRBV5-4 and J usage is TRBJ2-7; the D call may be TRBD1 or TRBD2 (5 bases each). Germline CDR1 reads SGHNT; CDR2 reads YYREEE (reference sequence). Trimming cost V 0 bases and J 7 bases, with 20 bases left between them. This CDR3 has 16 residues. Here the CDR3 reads CASSLGSRGGGAEQYF. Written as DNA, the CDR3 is TGTGCCAGCAGCTTGGGGTCCCGGGGCGGAGGTGCGGAGCAGTACTTC.

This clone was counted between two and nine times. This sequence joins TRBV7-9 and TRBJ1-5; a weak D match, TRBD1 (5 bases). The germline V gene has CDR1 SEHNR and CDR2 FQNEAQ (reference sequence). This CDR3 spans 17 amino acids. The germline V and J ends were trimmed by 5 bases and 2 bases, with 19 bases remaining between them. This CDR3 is CASSPVGVEGGNQPQHF. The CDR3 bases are TGTGCCAGCAGCCCCGTGGGGGTTGAGGGCGGCAATCAGCCCCAGCATTTT.

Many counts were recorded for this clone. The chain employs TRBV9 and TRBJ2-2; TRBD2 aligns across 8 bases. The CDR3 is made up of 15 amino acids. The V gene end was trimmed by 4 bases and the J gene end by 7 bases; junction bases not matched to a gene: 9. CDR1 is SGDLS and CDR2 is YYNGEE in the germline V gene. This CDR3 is CASSTSAGAGGELFF. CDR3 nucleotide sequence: TGTGCCAGCAGCACCTCAGCGGGAGCTGGCGGGGAGCTGTTTTTT.

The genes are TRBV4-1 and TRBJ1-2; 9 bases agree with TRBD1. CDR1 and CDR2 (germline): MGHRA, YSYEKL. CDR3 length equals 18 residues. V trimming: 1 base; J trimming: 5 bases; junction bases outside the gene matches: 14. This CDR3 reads CASSQVGGQGALLYGYTF. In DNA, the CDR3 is TGCGCCAGCAGCCAAGTGGGGGGACAGGGCGCGCTACTTTATGGCTACACCTTC.

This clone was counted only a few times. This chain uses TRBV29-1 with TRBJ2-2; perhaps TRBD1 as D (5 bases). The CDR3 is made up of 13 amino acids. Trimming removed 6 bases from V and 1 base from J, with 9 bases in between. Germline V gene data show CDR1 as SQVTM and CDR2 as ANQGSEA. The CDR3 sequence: CSVRRGNTGELFF. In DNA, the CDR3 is TGCAGCGTCCGAAGGGGGAACACCGGGGAGCTGTTTTTT.

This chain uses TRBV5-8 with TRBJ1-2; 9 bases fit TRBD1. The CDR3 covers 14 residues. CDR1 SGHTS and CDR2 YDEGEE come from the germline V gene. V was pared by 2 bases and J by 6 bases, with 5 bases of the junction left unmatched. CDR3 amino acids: CASSFRGTGNGYTF. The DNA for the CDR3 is TGTGCCAGCAGCTTTCGGGGGACAGGGAATGGCTACACCTTC.

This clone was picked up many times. Here the CDR3 reads CASSRQTSNTDTQYF. DNA of the CDR3: TGTGCCAGCAGTCGACAGACATCGAACACAGATACGCAGTATTTT. The V and J genes are TRBV11-1 and TRBJ2-3; TRBD1 might be the D (5 bases). CDR3 length: 15 amino acids. V lost 6 bases and J 2 bases, leaving 15 bases between the germline ends. Germline loops: CDR1 SGHAT, CDR2 FQDESV (reference sequence).

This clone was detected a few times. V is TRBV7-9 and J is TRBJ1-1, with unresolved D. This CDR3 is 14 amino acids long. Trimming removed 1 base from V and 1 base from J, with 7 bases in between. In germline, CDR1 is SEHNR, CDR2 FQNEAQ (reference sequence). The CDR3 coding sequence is TGTGCCAGCAGCTTAGACAGACAGAACACTGAAGCTTTCTTT. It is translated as CASSLDRQNTEAFF.

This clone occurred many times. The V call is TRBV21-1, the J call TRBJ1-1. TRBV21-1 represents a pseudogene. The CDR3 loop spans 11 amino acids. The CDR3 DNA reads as TGTGCCAGCGTTTTAGGGGGGGAAGCTTTCTTT. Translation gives CASVLGGEAFF.

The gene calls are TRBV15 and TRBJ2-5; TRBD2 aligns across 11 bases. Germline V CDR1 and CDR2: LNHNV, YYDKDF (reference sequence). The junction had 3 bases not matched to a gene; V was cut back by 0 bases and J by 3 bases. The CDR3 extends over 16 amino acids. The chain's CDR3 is CATSRDLTSGEETQYF. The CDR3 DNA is TGTGCCACCAGCAGAGACCTGACTAGCGGGGAAGAGACCCAGTACTTC.

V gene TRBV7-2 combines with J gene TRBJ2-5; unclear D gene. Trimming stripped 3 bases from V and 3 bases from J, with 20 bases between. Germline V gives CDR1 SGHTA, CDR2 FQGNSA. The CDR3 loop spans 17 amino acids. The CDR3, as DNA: TGTGCCAGCAGCTTCCCTAGGGCTGGCGGAGATAAAGAGACCCAGTACTTC. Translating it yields CASSFPRAGGDKETQYF.

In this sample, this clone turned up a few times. The CDR3 DNA follows: TGCAGCGTTGCAGGGAACTATGGCTACACCTTC. Translation: CSVAGNYGYTF. This chain uses TRBV29-1 with TRBJ1-2, with a possible D match to TRBD1 (5 bases). V was shortened by 4 bases and J by 2 bases, with 5 bases between the two germline ends. From germline, CDR1 is SQVTM and CDR2 ANQGSEA. The CDR3 runs 11 residues.

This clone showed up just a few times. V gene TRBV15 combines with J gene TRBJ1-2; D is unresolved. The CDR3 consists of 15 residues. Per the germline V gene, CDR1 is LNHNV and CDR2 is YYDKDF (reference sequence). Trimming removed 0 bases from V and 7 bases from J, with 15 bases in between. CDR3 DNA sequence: TGTGCCACCAGCAGAGATTCAGGCAGGATCGGTGGCTACACCTTC. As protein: CATSRDSGRIGGYTF.

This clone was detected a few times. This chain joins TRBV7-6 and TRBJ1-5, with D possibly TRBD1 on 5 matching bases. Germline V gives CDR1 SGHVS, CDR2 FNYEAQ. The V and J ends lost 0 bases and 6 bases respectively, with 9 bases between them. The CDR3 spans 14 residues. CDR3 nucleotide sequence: TGTGCCAGCAGCTTAGCGGGAGGGACTCAGCCCCAGCATTTT. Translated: CASSLAGGTQPQHF.

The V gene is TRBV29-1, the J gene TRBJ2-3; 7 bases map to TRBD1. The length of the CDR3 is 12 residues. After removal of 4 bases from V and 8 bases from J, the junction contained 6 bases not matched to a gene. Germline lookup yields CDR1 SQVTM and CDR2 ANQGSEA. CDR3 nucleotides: TGCAGCGTTGTAGGGGGCCCAGTTACGCAGTATTTT. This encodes CSVVGGPVTQYF.

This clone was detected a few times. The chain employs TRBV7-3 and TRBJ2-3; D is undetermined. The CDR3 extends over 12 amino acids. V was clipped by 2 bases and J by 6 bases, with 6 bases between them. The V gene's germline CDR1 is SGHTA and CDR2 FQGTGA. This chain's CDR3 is CASSLDSDTQYF. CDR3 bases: TGTGCCAGCAGCTTAGATTCCGATACGCAGTATTTT. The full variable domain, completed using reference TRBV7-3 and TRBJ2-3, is GAGVSQTPSNKVTEKGKYVELRCDPISGHTALYWYRQSLGQGPEFLIYFQGTGAADDSGLPNDRFFAVRPEGSVSTLKIQRTERGDSAVYLCASSLDSDTQYFGPGTRLTVL.

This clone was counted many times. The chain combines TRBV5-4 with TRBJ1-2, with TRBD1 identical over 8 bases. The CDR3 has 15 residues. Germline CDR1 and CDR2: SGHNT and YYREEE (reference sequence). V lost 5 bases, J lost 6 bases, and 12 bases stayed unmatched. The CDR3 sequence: CASSRNRDRLDGYTF. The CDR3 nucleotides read TGTGCCAGCAGTCGCAACCGGGACAGGCTGGATGGCTACACCTTC.

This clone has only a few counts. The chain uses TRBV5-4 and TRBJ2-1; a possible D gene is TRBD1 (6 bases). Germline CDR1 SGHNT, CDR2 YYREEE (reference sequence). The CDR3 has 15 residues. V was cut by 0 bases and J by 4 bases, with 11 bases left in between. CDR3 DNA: TGTGCCAGCAGCTTGGGCAGGGGTGGATACAATGAGCAGTTCTTC. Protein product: CASSLGRGGYNEQFF.

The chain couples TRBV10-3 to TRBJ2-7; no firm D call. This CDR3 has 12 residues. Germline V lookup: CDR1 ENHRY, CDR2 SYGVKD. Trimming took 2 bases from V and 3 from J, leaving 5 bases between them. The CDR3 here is CAISEASYEQYF. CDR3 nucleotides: TGTGCCATCAGTGAGGCAAGCTACGAGCAGTACTTC.

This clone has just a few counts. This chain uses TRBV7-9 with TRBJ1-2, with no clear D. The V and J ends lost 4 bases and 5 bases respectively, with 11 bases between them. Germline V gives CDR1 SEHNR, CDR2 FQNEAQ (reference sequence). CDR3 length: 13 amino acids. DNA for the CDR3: TGTGCCAGCAGCTCCTTGGTTCGTTATGGCTACACCTTC. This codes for CASSSLVRYGYTF.

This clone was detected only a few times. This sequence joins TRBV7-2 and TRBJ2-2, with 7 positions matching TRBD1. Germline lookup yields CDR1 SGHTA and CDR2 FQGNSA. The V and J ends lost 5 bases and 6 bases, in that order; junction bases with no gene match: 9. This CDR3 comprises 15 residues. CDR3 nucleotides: TGTGCCAGCAGCCAAGGTTTGAGGGGGCCCGGGGAGCTGTTTTTT. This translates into CASSQGLRGPGELFF.

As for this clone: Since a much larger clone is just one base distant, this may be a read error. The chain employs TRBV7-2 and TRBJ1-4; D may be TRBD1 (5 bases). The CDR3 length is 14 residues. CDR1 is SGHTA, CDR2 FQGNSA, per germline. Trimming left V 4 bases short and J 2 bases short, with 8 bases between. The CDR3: CASSWGLTNEKLFF. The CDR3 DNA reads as TGTGCCAGCAGCTGGGGACTGACTAATGAAAAACTGTTTTTT.